The source of this T cell receptor (beta chain) is a study of T cell responses to AZD1222 COVID-19 vaccine. Overall study results and limits: Only five or six people who got AZD1222 tested seropositive at baseline.

Assay: immunoSEQ multiplex PCR; the TCRdb copy retains only in-frame clones and omits some. In the table there are over 65,000 clones, about nine tenths of which are singletons. V lost 1 base to trimming and J lost 2 bases; unmatched junction nucleotides: 2. The CDR3 is 15 amino acids. The V gene's germline CDR1 is MGHRA and CDR2 YSYEKL. Points on this clone: Antigen specificity is unknown.

The sequencing used peripheral blood, collected 28 days after the second AZD1222 dose. This receptor was identified in an adult who received the AZD1222 COVID-19 vaccine. V gene TRBV4-1 combines with J gene TRBJ2-1, with 7 nucleotides matching TRBD2. The CDR3: CASSQGLAAYNEQFF. DNA for the CDR3: TGCGCCAGCAGCCAAGGGCTAGCGGCCTACAATGAGCAGTTCTTC.